This T cell receptor (beta chain) appears in the sequencing data of a study of beta chain features in type 1 diabetes. Germline CDR1 MNHEY, CDR2 SVGAGI. V lost 5 bases and J lost 4; bases outside the gene matches: 7. The length of the CDR3 is 15 residues. Reverse transcription of all isolated RNA meant that expressed TCRB transcripts were sequenced. Profiled with immunoSEQ multiplex PCR; TCRdb holds only in-frame clones, not every one. The sample holds 300,000 to 450,000 clones, roughly 12% seen once. Based on CD45RO/CCR7/CD25/CD127/CD95/CD27, CD4+ regulatory, stem cell-like memory, naive and central memory cells were sorted.

Sequencing input: naive CD4+ T cells from blood. This TCR was sampled from a man aged 18 to 29 in good health. The J gene is TRBJ2-3, the V gene TRBV6-5, with TRBD1 matching 9 bases. The CDR3: CASSRPGQGADTQYF. In DNA, the CDR3 is TGTGCCAGCAGTAGACCGGGACAGGGCGCAGATACGCAGTATTTT.